What follows is one T cell receptor (beta chain) and its context. There are a few counts of this clonotype. Its antigen is unknown. The input lacks base qualities; no much larger clone sits a single base away. This entry is derived from a study of vaccination and CD4 T cells after COVID-19 (dated 2022 in TCRdb). Concerning the study at large: Convalescent patients had a positive SARS-CoV-2 result on nasal swab PCR, and of these patients, some ten had mild disease and one had severe disease. The convalescent cohort comprised six males and four females, including two Hispanic individuals, seven Caucasians, two Asians and one multiracial person. Each participant got two doses of either the Pfizer-BioNTech BNT162b2 vaccine (n=8) or the Moderna mRNA-1273 vaccine (n=2). Post-vaccine blood samples were taken a median of approximately 76 days after the second vaccine dose, with a range of about 14 to 241 days. Post-COVID blood samples from convalescent patients were collected a median of about 110 days after diagnosis, with a range of roughly 30 to 170 days. In 10 COVID-19 convalescent patients and several infection-naive healthy vaccine recipients, the spike-specific CD4+ TCR repertoire before mRNA vaccination was compared with the repertoire after mRNA vaccination. As controls, cultures received a CEFX viral epitope pool (the positive control), an HIV-1 Nef peptide pool (the negative control), or no peptide at all. The cultures were stimulated with overlapping spike peptide pools from SARS-CoV-2 and from the common cold coronaviruses HCoV-NL63, HCoV-OC43 and HCoV-229E.

The library relied on PCR. TCR sequencing of DNA from cultured CD4+ T cells used the Oncomine TCR Beta short-read assay at the Johns Hopkins FTIC core. The QIAamp micro DNA kit was used to extract genomic DNA from the cultured CD4+ T cells. Oncomine TCR Beta libraries from cultured CD4+ T cells were pooled using unique dual indexes and sequenced on an Illumina iSeq 100. Turning to the authors' computational methods: Non-productive sequences were filtered out, and CDR3s that did not start with C, did not end with F or W, or were shorter than 7 amino acids were discarded. Antigen-specific clonotypes were identified with the MANAFEST web application by comparing peptide-stimulated wells with reference and other culture wells. Positive clones required FDR below 0.05, an odds ratio above 5, and productive frequency above 0.1% in at least two of three replicate wells. A clonotype was classed as cross-reactive if the clonotype showed significant expansion both in SARS-CoV-2 spike wells and in at least one common cold coronavirus spike condition. CDR3 homology was assessed with Levenshtein distances (stringdist) and unrooted phylogenetic trees (ape) in R version 3.6.1. TCRdb reprocessed the public reads (quality trimming at Q25 with fastp, clone calling with MiXCR) and kept in-frame beta chains. Every entry covers one CDR3 protein and lists the most common genes and DNA from its rows. Here the V and J calls rest on TCRdb's processing, not on the authors' analysis. In all, the sample holds around 21,000 distinct CDR3 sequences, and around 60% of those were seen once. The ten largest clonotypes hold 8.9% of the sample.

V is trimmed back by 6 bases and J by 6 bases, and the junction contains 6 bases that no gene match accounts for. The CDR3 spans 15 residues, from the cysteine through the phenylalanine. Just CDR3 DNA is preserved here, 45 bases in frame from base 1. CDR1 and CDR2 (SGHVS, FNYEAQ) derive from the germline V gene. On the study overall, not on this receptor specifically: Among convalescent patients, a median about 86% of the SARS-CoV-2-reactive clones seen after vaccination appeared only after vaccination, which suggests priming specific to the vaccine. Of the vaccine-specific clones found in convalescent patients, nearly all (304 of 307) were mono-reactive for SARS-CoV-2 spike instead of being cross-reactive with common cold coronaviruses. The median number of SARS-CoV-2-reactive clonotypes rose from 20 to 25 after infection to some 37 after vaccination, but the change was not significant. Only a relatively small number of convalescent patients were included in the study, and early timepoints following natural infection were not analyzed.

The treatment or condition label corresponds to: 10-day PBMC culture with coronavirus spike peptide pools or control peptides (ViraFEST assay). The study used the ViraFEST assay, which expanded antigen-specific T cells with peptide pools and then identified expanded clonotypes by TCR sequencing. The convalescent patients' positive SARS-CoV-2 PCR tests were from March to December 2020, which was before the Alpha, Beta and Delta variants emerged in the United States. Each well held 2.2 million or so PBMCs cultured with 9 to 10 ug/ml peptide pools in IMDM containing around 5% human AB serum and roughly 9 IU/ml IL-2. On days 3 and 7, half of the culture medium was replaced with fresh IL-2-containing medium. Once the cells had been in culture for over 9 days, the EasySep CD4+ T cell isolation kit was used to isolate CD4+ T cells by negative selection. Ficoll-Paque Plus gradient centrifugation was used to isolate PBMCs from whole blood, and the isolated PBMCs were then either used fresh or cryopreserved at -140C. In general, triplicate wells were set up for every culture condition.

The sequence was collected from a human donor who had recovered from COVID-19. This receptor chain uses TRBV7-6 and TRBJ1-4; 11 bases in between match TRBD1. Sequencing used CD4+ T cells from blood, cultured in vitro, obtained after SARS-CoV-2 vaccination. The CDR3 protein is CASRAGQGAHEKLFF. The DNA sequence is as follows: TGTGCCAGCAGGGCAGGACAGGGGGCTCATGAAAAACTGTTTTTT. Beyond the CDR3, the reference TRBV7-6 and TRBJ1-4 genes provide the residues; the full variable domain reads: GAGVSQSPRYKVTKRGQDVALRCDPISGHVSLYWYRQALGQGPEFLTYFNYEAQQDKSGLPNDRFSAERPEGSISTLTIQRTEQRDSAMYRCASRAGQGAHEKLFFGSGTQLSVL.